This T cell receptor beta chain was captured in a study of T cell responses to AZD1222 COVID-19 vaccine. The CDR3 covers 16 residues. Repertoires were generated with immunoSEQ multiplex PCR, while TCRdb's copy carries only in-frame clones and drops some. The table lists roughly 150,000 clones, over 80% of them singletons. This receptor was identified in an adult who received the AZD1222 COVID-19 vaccine. This specimen was peripheral blood, taken 28 days after the second AZD1222 dose. The genes are TRBV21-1 and TRBJ2-7; the table calls TRBD2, which could not be checked here. TRBV21-1 is termed a pseudogene. The CDR3 is CASSKGGLDLGNEQYF. The CDR3 nucleotides read TGTGCCAGCAGCAAAGGCGGCCTCGACTTGGGTAACGAGCAGTACTTC.